The source of this T cell receptor beta chain is a study of blood T cell repertoires in COVID-19. Between the trimmed V and J ends, which lost 0 bases and 3 bases, there was a span of 9 bases. The germline V gene has CDR1 ENHRY and CDR2 SYGVKD. The CDR3 length is 15 residues. Data came from immunoSEQ multiplex PCR; TCRdb stores just in-frame clones and leaves some out. The sample lists some 200,000 clones; 70% to 80% were seen once. Participants were aged about 18 to 90 years, lived in some 23 US areas, and enrolled virtually. The chain couples TRBV10-3 to TRBJ1-5, with D possibly matching TRBD1 (5 bases). The TCR originated in a woman aged 50 to 60 who had recovered from COVID-19. Sequenced sample: PBMCs or T cells enriched from blood (not recorded which). CDR3 amino acids: CAISESGGPNQPQHF. CDR3 DNA sequence: TGTGCCATCAGTGAGTCGGGGGGACCCAATCAGCCCCAGCATTTT.